There are a few counts of the clone carrying this T cell receptor (beta chain). Its specificity is unknown. This record belongs to a study of CD8 T cells in Susac syndrome. The study's findings and limits: The study recognized that its TCR sequencing and HLA analysis covered a relatively small number of individuals.

Trimming took 5 bases from V and 6 from J; bases not matched to a gene: 1. CDR3 length: 13 amino acids. The patients who served as multiple sclerosis controls were treatment-naive and had stable or active relapsing-remitting disease that fulfilled the revised McDonald criteria. Through negative isolation, CD4+ and CD8+ T cells were obtained, while TEMRA cells were enriched using FACS. With random hexamers, 0.5 to 1 ug RNA was reverse transcribed. With immunoSEQ multiplex PCR, TCR beta CDR3 was amplified across 54 Vbeta and 13 Jbeta. TCRdb reprocessed the immunoSEQ multiplex PCR reads with MiXCR, giving one entry per CDR3 protein. Found here are 200,000 or so distinct CDR3 sequences, roughly 96% of them singletons; the top ten hold 0.093%.

The receptor was isolated from a human donor with multiple sclerosis. This chain uses TRBV12-3 or TRBV12-4 with TRBJ1-5; 10 nucleotides align to TRBD1. Sequences were obtained from CD4+ T cells from PBMCs. In DNA, the CDR3 is TGTGCCAGCAGTGGACAGGGGGGTCAGCCCCAGCATTTT. Translating it yields CASSGQGGQPQHF.